This TCR beta chain was sequenced in a study of blood T cell repertoires in COVID-19. Study at large: Samples representing acute and convalescent COVID-19 were sourced from the United States, Italy and Spain. Nucleic acid was either cDNA or gDNA, and it came from T cells, B-cell-depleted T cells, or PBMCs.

Per the original methods: Amplification from reference gene primers served as the basis for estimated nucleated cell counts. The repertoire was sequenced with immunoSEQ multiplex PCR; TCRdb's copy has only in-frame clones and lacks some. The DNA gave D and trimming, while V, J and clone size come from that table. Seen here are 120,000 to 150,000 clones, more than 75% observed once, and the top ten hold around 38%. V was cut by 2 bases and J by 3 bases, with 5 bases left in between. CDR3 length: 12 amino acids. In germline, CDR1 is SGHKS, CDR2 YYEKEE (reference sequence). The chain uses TRBV5-5 and TRBJ1-1; perhaps TRBD1 as D (5 bases). The TCR was taken from a man in his fifties who had recovered from COVID-19. Source material: peripheral blood. The CDR3 nucleotides are TGTGCCAGCAGCTTCAGGGACACTGAAGCTTTCTTT. Its translation: CASSFRDTEAFF.